Presented here are 5 T cell receptor beta chains from one specimen sequenced in a study of blood T cells in healthy people across ages. Primers used in a second PCR of roughly 6 to 11 cycles were a sample-barcoded 5' primer and a J-beta primer mix. TCRdb reprocessed the 5' RACE reads with MiXCR, giving one entry per CDR3 protein. The top ten clones hold over 40% of a sample with roughly 410,000 distinct CDR3 sequences, about 55% of them seen once. The sequenced sample was blood. The receptors derive from a man in his 60s in good health.

This clonotype was found once. V usage is TRBV10-3 and J usage is TRBJ2-7, with D uncertain. Between the trimmed V and J ends, which lost 0 bases and 6 bases, there was a span of 9 bases. Per germline, CDR1 ENHRY and CDR2 SYGVKD. This CDR3 spans 13 amino acids. This chain's CDR3 is CAISESQAFEQYF. The CDR3 DNA reads TGTGCCATCAGTGAGTCACAAGCGTTCGAGCAGTACTTC.

About this clonotype: A much larger clone lies one base from this, so it may be a read error. The chain employs TRBV12-3 or TRBV12-4 and TRBJ2-4; D possibly matches TRBD1 or TRBD2 (7 bases each). TRBJ2-7 explains the end of the DNA better; the J call may be wrong. The CDR3 covers 14 residues. This chain's CDR3 is CASTGRRGGYEQYF. Written as DNA, the CDR3 is TGTGCCAGCACAGGTCGCAGGGGGGGGTACGAGCAGTACTTC.

This clonotype was counted many times. The germline gene is not matched at one end of the junction; a read error may be the cause. V gene TRBV7-7 combines with J gene TRBJ2-7; the match to TRBD2 covers 7 bases. This CDR3 has 14 amino acids. Looked up from germline, CDR1 is SSHAT and CDR2 is FNYEAQ (reference sequence). Here the CDR3 DNA reads TGTGCTAGCAGCCCCGGACTAGGGACGAACGAGCAGTACTTC. Protein product: CASSPGLGTNEQYF.

This clonotype was seen a handful of times. The chain has TRBV12-3 or TRBV12-4 and TRBJ2-1; D tentatively fits TRBD1 or TRBD2 (5 bases each). Deletions cut 5 bases from V and 5 bases from J, with 19 bases between. The CDR3 totals 16 residues. CDR3 DNA: TGTGCCAGCAGTGACTACAGGTCAGCCTTCAACAATGAGCAGTTCTTC. Translated: CASSDYRSAFNNEQFF.

This clonotype was seen a single time. This rearrangement joins TRBV5-5 to TRBJ2-1; 12 bases line up with TRBD2. Germline-derived CDR1 and CDR2 are SGHKS and YYEKEE (reference sequence). The V gene end was trimmed by 4 bases and the J gene end by 0 bases; junction bases not matched to a gene: 2. This CDR3 contains 16 residues. The CDR3 nucleotides are TGTGCCAGCAGCCCTAGCGGGGGGGTCTCCTACAATGAGCAGTTCTTC. It specifies CASSPSGGVSYNEQFF.